Sequencing of this T cell receptor (beta chain) was carried out in a study of blood T cell repertoires in COVID-19. Across the whole study: Researchers got acute and convalescent COVID-19 samples from the United States, Italy and Spain. Nucleic acid was either cDNA or gDNA, and it came from T cells, B-cell-depleted T cells, or PBMCs.

This CDR3 region has 18 residues. V was clipped by 3 bases and J by 0 bases; unmatched bases: 8. The V gene's germline CDR1 is LGHDT and CDR2 YNNKEL (reference sequence). This clone was observed once. As originally analysed: Nucleated cell number was recorded as an estimate derived from reference gene primer amplification. Clones were read by immunoSEQ multiplex PCR, and TCRdb kept only the in-frame ones, dropping some. D and trimming were read from the DNA, whereas the V and J calls and clone size are those reported in that table. This sample carries roughly 99,000 clones, over 60% of them seen once, and the ten largest clones take approximately 4.3%.

The clonotype was recovered from a man between 65 and 80 years old with acute or convalescent COVID-19. The chain carries TRBV3-1 (or the pseudogene TRBV3-2) and TRBJ1-6, with TRBD1 matching over 7 bases. Sequencing used peripheral blood. The CDR3 sequence is CASSQAGGFSSYNSPLHF. In DNA form, the CDR3 reads TGTGCCAGCAGCCAGGCAGGGGGATTTAGCTCCTATAATTCACCCCTCCACTTT.